This T cell receptor beta chain was recovered during a study of T cell repertoires in cytomegalovirus infection. Across the study: It was the public TCR beta signatures that indicated both CMV infection and matching HLA type.

TCRdb re-analysed the reads in MiXCR, keeping a single row per CDR3 protein. The sample holds roughly 500,000 distinct CDR3 sequences, more than 30% seen once. With regard to this clonotype: Its target is not known.

The TCR comes from a human donor in good health (CMV status not recorded). Some clones in this sample may be carry-over from other donors' samples. The sample here was cultured PBMCs, taken from culture after CMV antigen stimulation.

CDR3 sequence: CASGTRAQETQYF. The CDR3, as DNA: TGTGCCAGCGGGACTAGGGCCCAAGAGACCCAGTACTTC. The chain is built from TRBV12-3 or TRBV12-4 and TRBJ2-5, with 8 nucleotides matching TRBD2. The CDR3 consists of 13 residues. V shed 8 bases and J 1 base; nucleotides not matched to a gene: 3.